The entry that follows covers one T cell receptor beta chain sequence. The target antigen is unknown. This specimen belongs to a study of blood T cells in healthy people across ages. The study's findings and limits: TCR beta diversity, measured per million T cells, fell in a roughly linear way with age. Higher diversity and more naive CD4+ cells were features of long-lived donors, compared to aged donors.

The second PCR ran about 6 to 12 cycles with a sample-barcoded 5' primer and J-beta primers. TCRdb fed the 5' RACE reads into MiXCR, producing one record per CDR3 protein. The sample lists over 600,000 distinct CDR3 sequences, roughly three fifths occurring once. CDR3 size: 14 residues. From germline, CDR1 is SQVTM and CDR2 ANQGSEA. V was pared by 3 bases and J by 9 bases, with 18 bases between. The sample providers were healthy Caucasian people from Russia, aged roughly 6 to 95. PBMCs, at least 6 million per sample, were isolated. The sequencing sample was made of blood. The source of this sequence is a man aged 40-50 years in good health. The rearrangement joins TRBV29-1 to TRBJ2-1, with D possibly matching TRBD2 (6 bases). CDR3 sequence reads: CSVDPKLAKGEQFF. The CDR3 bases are TGCAGCGTTGATCCTAAACTAGCCAAGGGTGAGCAGTTCTTC.